This TCR beta chain was identified in a study of T-cell reconstitution after alpha-beta-depleted transplantation in children. Preparation of the TCRbeta library involved a method that used unique molecular identifiers. TCRdb used MiXCR to reprocess the PCR reads, holding one entry per CDR3 protein. The data contain 450,000 to 600,000 distinct CDR3 sequences, around 16% of them singletons. The CDR3 has 12 amino acids. V was shortened by 7 bases and J by 13 bases, with 17 bases between the two germline ends. The chain has TRBV12-3 or TRBV12-4 and TRBJ2-1; TRBD1 or TRBD2 may be the D gene (6 bases each). The sample in question was PBMCs from the stem cell graft donor, obtained from the stem cell graft. The TCR sequence derives from a human donor who donated a stem cell graft to a child with acute lymphoblastic leukemia. Written as DNA, the CDR3 is TGTGCCAGCACCGAGGGGGGCCGGGGTCAGTTCTTC. Its translation is CASTEGGRGQFF.